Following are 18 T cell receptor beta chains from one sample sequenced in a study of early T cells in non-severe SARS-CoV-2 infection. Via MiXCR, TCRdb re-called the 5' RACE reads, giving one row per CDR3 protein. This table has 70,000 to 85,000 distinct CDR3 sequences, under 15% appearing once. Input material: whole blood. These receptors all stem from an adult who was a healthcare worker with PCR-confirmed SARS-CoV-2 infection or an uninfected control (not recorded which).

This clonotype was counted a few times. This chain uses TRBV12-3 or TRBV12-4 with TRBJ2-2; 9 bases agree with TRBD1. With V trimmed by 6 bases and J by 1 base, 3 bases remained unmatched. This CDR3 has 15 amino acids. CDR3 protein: CASRPGQGNTGELFF. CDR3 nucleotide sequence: TGTGCCAGCAGGCCGGGACAGGGGAACACCGGGGAGCTGTTTTTT.

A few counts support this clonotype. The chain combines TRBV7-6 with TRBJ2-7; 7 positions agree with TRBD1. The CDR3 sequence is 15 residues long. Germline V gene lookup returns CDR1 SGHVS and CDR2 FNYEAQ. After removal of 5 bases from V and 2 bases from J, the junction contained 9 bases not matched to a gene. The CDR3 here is CASSARTGATYEQYF. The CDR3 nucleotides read TGTGCCAGCAGCGCCCGGACAGGAGCTACCTACGAGCAGTACTTC. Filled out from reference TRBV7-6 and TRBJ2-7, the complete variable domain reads GAGVSQSPRYKVTKRGQDVALRCDPISGHVSLYWYRQALGQGPEFLTYFNYEAQQDKSGLPNDRFSAERPEGSISTLTIQRTEQRDSAMYRCASSARTGATYEQYFGPGTRLTVT.

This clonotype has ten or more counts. In DNA form, the CDR3 reads TGTGCCAGCAGCCCGCTGGGTAGCGGGATAACATCCTACAATGAGCAGTTCTTC. Protein sequence: CASSPLGSGITSYNEQFF. The gene calls are TRBV3-1 and TRBJ2-1; 8 bases are shared with TRBD2. The CDR3 totals 18 residues. Unmatched junction bases numbered 12, after V lost 4 bases and J lost 1 base. CDR1 LGHDT and CDR2 YNNKEL come from the germline V gene (reference sequence).

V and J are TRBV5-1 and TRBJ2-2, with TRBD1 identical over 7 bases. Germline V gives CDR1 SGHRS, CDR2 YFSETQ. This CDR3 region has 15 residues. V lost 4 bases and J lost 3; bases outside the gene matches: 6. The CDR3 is CASSLEDRYTGELFF. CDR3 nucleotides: TGCGCCAGCAGCCTAGAGGACAGGTACACCGGGGAGCTGTTTTTT.

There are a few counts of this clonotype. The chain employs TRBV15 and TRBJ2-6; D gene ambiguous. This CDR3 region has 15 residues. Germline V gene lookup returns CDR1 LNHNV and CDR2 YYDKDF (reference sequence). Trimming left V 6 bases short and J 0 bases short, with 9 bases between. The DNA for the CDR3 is TGTGCCACCAGGGCAGGTCGCTCTGGGGCCAACGTCCTGACTTTC. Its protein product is CATRAGRSGANVLTF.

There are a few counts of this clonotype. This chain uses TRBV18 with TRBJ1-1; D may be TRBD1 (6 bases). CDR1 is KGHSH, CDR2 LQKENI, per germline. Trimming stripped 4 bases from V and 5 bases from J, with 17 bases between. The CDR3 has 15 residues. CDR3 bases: TGTGCCAGCTCACTCCTGGACAGCCAGATGACTGAAGCTTTCTTT. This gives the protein CASSLLDSQMTEAFF.

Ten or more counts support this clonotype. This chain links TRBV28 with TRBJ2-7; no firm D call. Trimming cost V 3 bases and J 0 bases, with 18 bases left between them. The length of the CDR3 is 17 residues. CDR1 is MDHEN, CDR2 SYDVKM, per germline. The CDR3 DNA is TGTGCCAGCAGTTTGCCTTCGACTGAATTTTACTCCTACGAGCAGTACTTC. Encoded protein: CASSLPSTEFYSYEQYF.

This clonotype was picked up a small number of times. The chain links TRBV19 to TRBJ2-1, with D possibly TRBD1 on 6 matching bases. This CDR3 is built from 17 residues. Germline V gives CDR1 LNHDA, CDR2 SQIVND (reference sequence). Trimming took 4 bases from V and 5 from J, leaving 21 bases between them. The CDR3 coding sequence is TGTGCCAGTAGTACCCGCAGACAGGCCCCTACAGACAATGAGCAGTTCTTC. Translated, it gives CASSTRRQAPTDNEQFF.

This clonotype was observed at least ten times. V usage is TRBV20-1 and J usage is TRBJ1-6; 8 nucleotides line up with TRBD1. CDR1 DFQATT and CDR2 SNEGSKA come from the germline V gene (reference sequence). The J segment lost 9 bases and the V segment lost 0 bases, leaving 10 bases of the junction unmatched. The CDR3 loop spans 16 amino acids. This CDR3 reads CSARDLPGQGGSPLHF. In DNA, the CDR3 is TGCAGTGCTAGAGATCTTCCCGGACAGGGAGGTTCACCCCTCCACTTT.

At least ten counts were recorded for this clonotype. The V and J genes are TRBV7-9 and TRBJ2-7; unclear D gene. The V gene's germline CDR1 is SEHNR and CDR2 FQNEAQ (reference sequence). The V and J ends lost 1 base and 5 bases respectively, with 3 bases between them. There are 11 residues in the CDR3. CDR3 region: CASSLGDEQYF. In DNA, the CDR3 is TGTGCCAGCAGCTTAGGGGACGAGCAGTACTTC.

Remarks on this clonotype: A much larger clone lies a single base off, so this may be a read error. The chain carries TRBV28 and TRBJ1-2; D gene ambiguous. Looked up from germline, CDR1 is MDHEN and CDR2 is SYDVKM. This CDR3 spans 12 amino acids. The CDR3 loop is CASSLPRYSYTF. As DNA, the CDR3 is TGTGCCAGCAGTTTACCCCGCTATAGCTACACCTTC.

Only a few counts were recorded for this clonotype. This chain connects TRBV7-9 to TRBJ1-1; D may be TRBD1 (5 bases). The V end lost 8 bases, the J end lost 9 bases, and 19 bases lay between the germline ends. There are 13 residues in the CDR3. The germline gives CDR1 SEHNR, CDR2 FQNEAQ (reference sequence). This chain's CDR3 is CASENLAGGKAFF. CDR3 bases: TGTGCCAGCGAAAATTTGGCGGGGGGAAAAGCTTTCTTT.

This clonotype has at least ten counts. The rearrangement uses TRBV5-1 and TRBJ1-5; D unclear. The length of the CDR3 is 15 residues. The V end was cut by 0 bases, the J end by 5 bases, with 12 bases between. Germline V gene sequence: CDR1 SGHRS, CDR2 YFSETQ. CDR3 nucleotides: TGCGCCAGCAGCTTGGACAAAACTGGGTATCAGCCCCAGCATTTT. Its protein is CASSLDKTGYQPQHF.

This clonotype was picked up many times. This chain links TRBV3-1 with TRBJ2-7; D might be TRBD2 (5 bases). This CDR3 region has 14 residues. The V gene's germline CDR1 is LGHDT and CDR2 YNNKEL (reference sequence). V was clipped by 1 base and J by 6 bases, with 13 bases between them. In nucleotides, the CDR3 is TGTGCCAGCAGCCAAGTACGGGGTCGTGGCGAGCAGTACTTC. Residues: CASSQVRGRGEQYF.

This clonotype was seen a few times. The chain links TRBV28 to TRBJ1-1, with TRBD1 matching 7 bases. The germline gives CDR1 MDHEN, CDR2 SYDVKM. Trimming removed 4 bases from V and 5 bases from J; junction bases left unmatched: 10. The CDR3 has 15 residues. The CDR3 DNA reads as TGTGCCAGCAGTTCCCTAGGGGGCCGGAATACTGAAGCTTTCTTT. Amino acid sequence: CASSSLGGRNTEAFF. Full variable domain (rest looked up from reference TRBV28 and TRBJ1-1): DVKVTQSSRYLVKRTGEKVFLECVQDMDHENMFWYRQDPGLGLRLIYFSYDVKMKEKGDIPEGYSVSREKKERFSLILESASTNQTSMYLCASSSLGGRNTEAFFGQGTRLTVV.

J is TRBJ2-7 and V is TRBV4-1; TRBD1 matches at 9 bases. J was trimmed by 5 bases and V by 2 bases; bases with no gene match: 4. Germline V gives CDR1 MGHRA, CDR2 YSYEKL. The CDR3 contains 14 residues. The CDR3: CASSQTWDRDEQYF. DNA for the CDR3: TGCGCCAGCAGCCAAACCTGGGACAGGGACGAGCAGTACTTC.

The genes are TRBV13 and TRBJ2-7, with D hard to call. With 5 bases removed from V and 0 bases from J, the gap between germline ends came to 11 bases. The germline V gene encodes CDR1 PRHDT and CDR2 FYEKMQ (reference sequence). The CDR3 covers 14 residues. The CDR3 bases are TGTGCCAGCAGCCCCCCGCCCCCCTCCTACGAGCAGTACTTC. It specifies CASSPPPPSYEQYF.

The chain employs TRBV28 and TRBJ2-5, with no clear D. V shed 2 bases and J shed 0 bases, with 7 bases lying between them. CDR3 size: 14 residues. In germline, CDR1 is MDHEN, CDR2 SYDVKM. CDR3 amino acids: CASSLDRYQETQYF. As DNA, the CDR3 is TGTGCCAGCAGTTTAGACCGATACCAAGAGACCCAGTACTTC.